The T cell receptor beta chain under discussion was sequenced for a study of cytomegalovirus exposure and HLA in healthy donors. Across the study: There were fewer than 130 million unique TCR beta sequences, drawn from about 180 million T cells, in an earlier analysis. Study-level points and caveats: With later analysis, a missense DCLRE1C variant became linked to TCR beta V- and J-gene trimming.

At collection, donors were nominally healthy, but unrecorded immune exposures were probable. Primers included in the PCR were 60 Vbeta and 13 Jbeta primers. As processed by the authors: A later analysis counted some 87 million unique TCR beta chains, some 10 million shared. TCRdb keeps only in-frame clones here, not all; method: immunoSEQ multiplex PCR. The DNA gave D and trimming, while V, J and clone size come from that table. The sample lists about 160,000 clones, around 77% seen once, with 3.7% in the top ten. Germline CDR1 is LNHNV and CDR2 is YYDKDF (reference sequence). This CDR3 spans 15 amino acids. Trimming took 5 bases from V and 8 from J; bases not matched to a gene: 11. Worth noting for this clone: The antigen is undetermined.

This receptor was identified in a man younger than 45 in good health and CMV-seropositive. The material sequenced was PBMCs. The chain employs TRBV15 and TRBJ1-5; 8 bases map to TRBD1. As DNA, the CDR3 is TGTGCCACCAGCGGCCCAGCGACAGGGGTGGAGCCCCAGCATTTT. Encoded protein: CATSGPATGVEPQHF.